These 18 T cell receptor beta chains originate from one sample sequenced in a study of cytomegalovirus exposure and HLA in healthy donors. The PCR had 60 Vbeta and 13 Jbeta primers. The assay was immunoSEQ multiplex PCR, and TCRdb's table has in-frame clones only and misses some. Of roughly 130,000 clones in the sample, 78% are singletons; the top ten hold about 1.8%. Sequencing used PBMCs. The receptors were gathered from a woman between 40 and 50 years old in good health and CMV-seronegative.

CDR3 protein: CASRDRGYTEAFF. DNA of the CDR3: TGTGCCAGCAGGGACAGGGGCTATACTGAAGCTTTCTTT. This sequence joins TRBV6-1 and TRBJ1-1, with 9 bases identical to TRBD1. CDR3 length: 13 amino acids. Germline CDR1 reads MNHNS; CDR2 reads SASEGT. The J segment lost 5 bases and the V segment lost 6 bases, leaving 4 bases of the junction unmatched.

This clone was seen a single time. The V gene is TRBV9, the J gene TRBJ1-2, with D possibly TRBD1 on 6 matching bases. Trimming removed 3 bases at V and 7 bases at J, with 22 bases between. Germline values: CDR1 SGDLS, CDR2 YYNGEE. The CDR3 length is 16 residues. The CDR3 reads CASSGITGTAAPGYTF. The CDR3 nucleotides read TGTGCCAGCAGCGGAATCACAGGGACCGCTGCCCCTGGCTACACCTTC.

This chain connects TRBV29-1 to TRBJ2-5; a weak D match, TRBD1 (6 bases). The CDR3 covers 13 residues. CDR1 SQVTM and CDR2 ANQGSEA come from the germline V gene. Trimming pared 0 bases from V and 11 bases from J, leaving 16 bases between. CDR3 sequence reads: CSVEDDRHGEQYF. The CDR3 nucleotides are TGCAGCGTTGAAGATGACAGGCATGGGGAGCAGTACTTC.

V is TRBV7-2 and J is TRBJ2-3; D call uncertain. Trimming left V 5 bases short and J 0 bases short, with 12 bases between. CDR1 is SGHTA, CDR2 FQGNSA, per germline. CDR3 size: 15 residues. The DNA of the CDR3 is TGTGCCAGCAGCAAGCCTCTGACTAGCACAGATACGCAGTATTTT. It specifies CASSKPLTSTDTQYF.

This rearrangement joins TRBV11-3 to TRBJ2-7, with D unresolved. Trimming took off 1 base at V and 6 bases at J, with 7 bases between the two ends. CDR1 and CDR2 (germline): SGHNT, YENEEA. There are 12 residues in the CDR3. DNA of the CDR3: TGTGCCAGCAGCTTAGGAACGGGCGAGCAGTACTTC. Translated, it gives CASSLGTGEQYF.

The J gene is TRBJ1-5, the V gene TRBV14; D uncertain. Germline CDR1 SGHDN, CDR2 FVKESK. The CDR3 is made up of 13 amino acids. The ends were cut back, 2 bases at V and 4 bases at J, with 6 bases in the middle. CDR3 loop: CASSQQWNQPQHF. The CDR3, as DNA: TGTGCCAGCAGCCAACAGTGGAATCAGCCCCAGCATTTT.

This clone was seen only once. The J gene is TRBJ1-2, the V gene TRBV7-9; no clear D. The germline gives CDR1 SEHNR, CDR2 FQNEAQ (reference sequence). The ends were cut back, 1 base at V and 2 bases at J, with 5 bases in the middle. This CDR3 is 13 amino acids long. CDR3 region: CASSLEQNYGYTF. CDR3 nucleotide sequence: TGTGCCAGCAGCTTAGAACAAAACTATGGCTACACCTTC.

The CDR3 DNA follows: TGTGCCAGTAGTATACCTCCTGGACAGGGTTCAAAAAACATTCAGTACTTC. Protein sequence: CASSIPPGQGSKNIQYF. This chain connects TRBV19 to TRBJ2-4; 8 bases agree with TRBD1. Trimming removed 2 bases from V and 4 bases from J; junction bases left unmatched: 10. This CDR3 spans 17 amino acids. Looked up from germline, CDR1 is LNHDA and CDR2 is SQIVND (reference sequence).

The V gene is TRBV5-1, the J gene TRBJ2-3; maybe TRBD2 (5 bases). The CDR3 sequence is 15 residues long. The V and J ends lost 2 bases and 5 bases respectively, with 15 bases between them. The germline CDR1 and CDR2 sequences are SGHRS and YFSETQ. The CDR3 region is CASSLAVAGQDTQYF. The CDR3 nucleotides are TGCGCCAGCAGCTTAGCGGTGGCAGGTCAAGATACGCAGTATTTT. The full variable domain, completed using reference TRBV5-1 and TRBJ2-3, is KAGVTQTPRYLIKTRGQQVTLSCSPISGHRSVSWYQQTPGQGLQFLFEYFSETQRNKGNFPGRFSGRQFSNSRSEMNVSTLELGDSALYLCASSLAVAGQDTQYFGPGTRLTVL.

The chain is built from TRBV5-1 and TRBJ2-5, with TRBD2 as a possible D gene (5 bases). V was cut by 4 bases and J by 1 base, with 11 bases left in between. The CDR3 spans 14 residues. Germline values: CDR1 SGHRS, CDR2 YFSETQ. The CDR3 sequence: CASSVGLRQETQYF. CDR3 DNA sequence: TGCGCCAGCAGCGTCGGACTCCGCCAAGAGACCCAGTACTTC.

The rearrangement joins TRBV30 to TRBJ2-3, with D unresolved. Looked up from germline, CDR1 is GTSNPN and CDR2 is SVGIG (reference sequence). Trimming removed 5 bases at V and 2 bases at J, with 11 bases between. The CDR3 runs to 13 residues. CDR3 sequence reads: CAWSPFNTDTQYF. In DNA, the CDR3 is TGTGCCTGGTCCCCGTTTAACACAGATACGCAGTATTTT.

As DNA, the CDR3 is TGTGCCAGCAGTGAGGGGACTGCCTCCTACGAGCAGTACTTC. It encodes CASSEGTASYEQYF. The chain links TRBV6-5 to TRBJ2-7, with D possibly TRBD2 on 6 matching bases. Trimming pared 5 bases from V and 0 bases from J, leaving 11 bases between. The CDR3 has 14 amino acids. Germline values: CDR1 MNHEY, CDR2 SVGAGI.

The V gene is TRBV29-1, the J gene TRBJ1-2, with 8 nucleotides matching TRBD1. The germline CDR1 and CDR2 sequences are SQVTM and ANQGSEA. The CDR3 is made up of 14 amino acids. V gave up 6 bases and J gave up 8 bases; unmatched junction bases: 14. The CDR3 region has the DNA TGCAGCGTGGACCACAGGGGGATTTCGGAAGGCTACACCTTC. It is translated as CSVDHRGISEGYTF.

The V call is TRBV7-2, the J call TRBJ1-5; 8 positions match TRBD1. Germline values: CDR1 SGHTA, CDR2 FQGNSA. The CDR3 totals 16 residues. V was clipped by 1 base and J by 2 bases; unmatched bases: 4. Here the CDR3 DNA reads TGTGCCAGCAGCTTAGATGGACAGGGTGGCAATCAGCCCCAGCATTTT. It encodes CASSLDGQGGNQPQHF.

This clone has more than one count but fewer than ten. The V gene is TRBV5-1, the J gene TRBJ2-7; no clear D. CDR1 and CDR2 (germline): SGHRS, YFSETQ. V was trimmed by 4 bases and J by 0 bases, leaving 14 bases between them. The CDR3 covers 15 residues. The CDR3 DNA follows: TGCGCCAGCAGCCCCACGGCGGCTAGCTCCTACGAGCAGTACTTC. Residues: CASSPTAASSYEQYF.

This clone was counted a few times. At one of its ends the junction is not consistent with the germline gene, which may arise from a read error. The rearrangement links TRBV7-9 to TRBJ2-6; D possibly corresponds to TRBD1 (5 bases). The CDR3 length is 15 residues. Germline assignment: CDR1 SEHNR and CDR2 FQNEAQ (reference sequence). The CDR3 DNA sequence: TGTGCCAGCAGCCCTGGCGCGGCTGGGGCCAACGGCCTGACTTTC. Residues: CASSPGAAGANGLTF. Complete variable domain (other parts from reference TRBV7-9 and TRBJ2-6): DTGVSQNPRHKITKRGQNVTFRCDPISEHNRLYWYRQTLGQGPEFLTYFQNEAQLEKSRLLSDRFSAERPKGSFSTLEIQRTEQGDSAMYLCASSPGAAGANGLTFGAGSRLTVL.

CDR3 DNA sequence: TGTGCCAGCAGCGTAGAGGGGGCCGCCGGGGAGCTGTTTTTT. As protein: CASSVEGAAGELFF. V gene TRBV9 combines with J gene TRBJ2-2; the match to TRBD1 covers 7 bases. This CDR3 has 14 residues. V lost 0 bases to trimming and J lost 6 bases; unmatched junction nucleotides: 2. The V gene's germline CDR1 is SGDLS and CDR2 YYNGEE.

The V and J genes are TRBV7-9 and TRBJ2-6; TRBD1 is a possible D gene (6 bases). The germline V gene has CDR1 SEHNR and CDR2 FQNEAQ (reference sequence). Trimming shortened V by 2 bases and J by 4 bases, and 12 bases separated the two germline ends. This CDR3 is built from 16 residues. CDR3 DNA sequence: TGTGCCAGCAGCTTATTGTCAGGGGCCGGGGCCAACGTCCTGACTTTC. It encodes CASSLLSGAGANVLTF.